This T cell receptor (beta chain) was profiled in a study of OX40 agonist ivuxolimab in advanced cancers. This clone has just one count. Produced via immunoSEQ multiplex PCR; TCRdb's table is partial and in-frame only. The sample holds 65,000 to 70,000 clones, around 87% seen once. The CDR3 sequence is 13 residues long. Trimming cost V 6 bases and J 7 bases; bases outside gene matches: 4. Germline V gives CDR1 SGHTA, CDR2 FQGNSA. This clonotype was obtained from an adult with an advanced solid tumor such as melanoma, head and neck, liver or kidney cancer. The source was CD4+ or CD8+ T cells sorted from blood, collected in a trial of the OX40 agonist ivuxolimab. The genes are TRBV7-2 and TRBJ1-5, with 9 positions matching TRBD1. The CDR3 loop reads CASSWDREQPQHF. The CDR3 DNA reads TGTGCCAGCAGTTGGGACAGGGAACAGCCCCAGCATTTT.